A selection of T cell receptor beta chains follows, all from one sample in a study of blood T cell repertoires in COVID-19. Sequencing was performed with immunoSEQ multiplex PCR; in TCRdb, only in-frame clones are kept and a portion is missing. The sample shows about 55,000 clones, 75% to 85% of them seen only once. The sequencing input was peripheral blood. Receptors were obtained from a human donor in a cohort sampled during active COVID-19. CDR3s include the opening cysteine and the closing phenylalanine or tryptophan. Each record gives: CDR3 protein, CDR3 DNA, D gene, V gene, clone size, J gene. A D gene is named only where the DNA matches it firmly. Some rows mark clone size as missing; the rest say once, few, many or name a class of expanded clone.

cdr3_aa: CASKGGTGYTF
cdr3_nt: TGTGCCAGCAAGGGGGGGACTGGCTACACCTTC
d_call: NA
v_call: TRBV6-5
clone_size: NA
j_call: TRBJ1-2

cdr3_aa: CASSIPAGGVKQYF
cdr3_nt: TGTGCCAGCAGCATTCCGGCAGGGGGAGTTAAGCAGTACTTC
d_call: TRBD1
v_call: TRBV11-2
clone_size: NA
j_call: TRBJ2-7

cdr3_aa: CASSLSRSTDTQYF
cdr3_nt: TGTGCCAGCAGTTTATCGCGGAGCACAGATACGCAGTATTTT
d_call: NA
v_call: TRBV27
clone_size: NA
j_call: TRBJ2-3

cdr3_aa: CASSESGLAPIYNEQFF
cdr3_nt: TGTGCCAGCAGTGAGAGTGGACTAGCGCCTATTTACAATGAGCAGTTCTTC
d_call: TRBD2
v_call: TRBV25-1
clone_size: NA
j_call: TRBJ2-1

cdr3_aa: CASSLLLTDTQYF
cdr3_nt: TGCGCCAGCAGCCTCCTGTTGACAGATACGCAGTATTTT
d_call: NA
v_call: TRBV4-3
clone_size: few
j_call: TRBJ2-3

cdr3_aa: CASSPRLVEDTQYF
cdr3_nt: TGTGCCAGCAGCCCCCGACTAGTTGAAGATACGCAGTATTTT
d_call: NA
v_call: TRBV11-1
clone_size: NA
j_call: TRBJ2-3

cdr3_aa: CASSLDRGGPHRVQYF
cdr3_nt: TGTGCCAGCAGTCTGGACAGGGGCGGCCCACACCGAGTGCAGTACTTC
d_call: TRBD1
v_call: TRBV6-2/TRBV6-3
clone_size: NA
j_call: TRBJ2-7

cdr3_aa: CASTVGRDRVWDEQFF
cdr3_nt: TGCGCCAGCACTGTAGGACGGGACAGGGTTTGGGATGAGCAGTTCTTC
d_call: TRBD1
v_call: TRBV4-3
clone_size: NA
j_call: TRBJ2-1

cdr3_aa: CASSTTGGGEQYF
cdr3_nt: TGTGCCAGTAGTACAACAGGGGGCGGGGAGCAGTACTTC
d_call: TRBD1
v_call: TRBV19
clone_size: NA
j_call: TRBJ2-7

cdr3_aa: CASMTRLGYGELFF
cdr3_nt: TGTGCCAGCATGACTAGATTAGGATACGGGGAGCTGTTTTTT
d_call: NA
v_call: TRBV6-5
clone_size: NA
j_call: TRBJ2-2

cdr3_aa: CASSISGPYTDTQYF
cdr3_nt: TGTGCCAGTAGTATCAGCGGGCCATACACAGATACGCAGTATTTT
d_call: NA
v_call: TRBV19
clone_size: NA
j_call: TRBJ2-3

cdr3_aa: CASSLGQVRGETQYF
cdr3_nt: TGTGCCAGCAGCCTGGGACAGGTCAGGGGGGAGACCCAGTACTTC
d_call: TRBD1
v_call: TRBV7-2
clone_size: NA
j_call: TRBJ2-5

cdr3_aa: CASSLWTGGVEKLFF
cdr3_nt: TGTGCCAGCAGTCTCTGGACAGGGGGGGTTGAAAAACTGTTTTTT
d_call: TRBD1
v_call: TRBV27
clone_size: NA
j_call: TRBJ1-4

cdr3_aa: CASSTGQGAGEQYF
cdr3_nt: TGTGCCAGCAGCACCGGACAGGGGGCAGGGGAGCAGTACTTC
d_call: TRBD1
v_call: TRBV9
clone_size: NA
j_call: TRBJ2-7

cdr3_aa: CASSRDYGYTF
cdr3_nt: TGTGCCAGCAGCAGGGACTATGGCTACACCTTC
d_call: NA
v_call: TRBV6-5
clone_size: NA
j_call: TRBJ1-2

cdr3_aa: CSASRADGQFF
cdr3_nt: TGCAGTGCTAGTCGCGCCGATGGGCAGTTCTTC
d_call: NA
v_call: TRBV20-1
clone_size: NA
j_call: TRBJ2-1

cdr3_aa: CASSLVQGFYEQYF
cdr3_nt: TGTGCCAGCAGCTTAGTCCAGGGGTTCTACGAGCAGTACTTC
d_call: NA
v_call: TRBV7-9
clone_size: NA
j_call: TRBJ2-7

cdr3_aa: CASRGQGNEKLFF
cdr3_nt: TGTGCCAGCAGGGGACAGGGAAATGAAAAACTGTTTTTT
d_call: TRBD1
v_call: TRBV12-3/TRBV12-4
clone_size: NA
j_call: TRBJ1-4

cdr3_aa: CASIAGGTMNTEAFF
cdr3_nt: TGTGCCAGTATCGCGGGCGGAACCATGAACACTGAAGCTTTCTTT
d_call: NA
v_call: TRBV19
clone_size: NA
j_call: TRBJ1-1

cdr3_aa: CASSLATGGPNSPLHF
cdr3_nt: TGTGCCAGCAGCTTGGCAACCGGGGGGCCCAATTCACCCCTCCACTTT
d_call: NA
v_call: TRBV5-4
clone_size: NA
j_call: TRBJ1-6

cdr3_aa: CASSSGGTGFLEKLFF
cdr3_nt: TGTGCCAGCAGCTCCGGGGGAACAGGCTTTTTAGAAAAACTGTTTTTT
d_call: NA
v_call: TRBV7-9
clone_size: few
j_call: TRBJ1-4

cdr3_aa: CAWASLQGPWETQYF
cdr3_nt: TGTGCCTGGGCCTCCTTGCAGGGGCCCTGGGAGACCCAGTACTTC
d_call: NA
v_call: TRBV30
clone_size: NA
j_call: TRBJ2-5

cdr3_aa: CASSPARGHYEQYF
cdr3_nt: TGTGCCAGCAGCCCCGCCAGGGGGCACTACGAGCAGTACTTC
d_call: TRBD1
v_call: TRBV7-2
clone_size: NA
j_call: TRBJ2-7